The TCR beta chain described here comes from a study of T cells expressing NK-cell markers. Study information: Underlying the TCR beta repertoires were sorted CD3+CD56+NKG2C+, CD3+CD56+NKG2C- and CD3+CD56-NKG2C+ T cells. Seven of the eight sequenced donors were HCMV-seropositive; one was seronegative. Findings of the study overall: Top CD8+ clonotypes included the dominant CD3+CD56+NKG2C+ clonotypes in 5 or 6 donors.

This CDR3 comprises 16 residues. The germline CDR1 and CDR2 sequences are SGHTA and FQGNSA. With regard to this clonotype: What it binds is not known.

Following a re-call of the 5' RACE reads, TCRdb has one entry per CDR3 protein and lacks DNA. The sample data list about 400,000 distinct CDR3 sequences. The source is a woman in her forties or fifties in good health. Sequenced sample: blood T cells: a sorted CD56 or NKG2C T cell subset, CD4+ or CD8+ T cells, or bulk PBMC T cells (not recorded which). The chain has TRBV7-2 and TRBJ2-2. The CDR3 region is CASSPGMVAWGGELFF. Combining the CDR3 with reference TRBV7-2 and TRBJ2-2 gives the whole variable domain GAGVSQSPSNKVTEKGKDVELRCDPISGHTALYWYRQSLGQGLEFLIYFQGNSAPDKSGLPSDRFSAERTGGSVSTLTIQRTQQEDSAVYLCASSPGMVAWGGELFFGEGSRLTVL.